This T cell receptor (beta chain) was sequenced during a study of T-cell reconstitution after alpha-beta-depleted transplantation in children (dated by TCRdb to about 2016). A note on the overall study: T-cell immune reconstitution after TCRalphabeta/CD19-depleted allogeneic hematopoietic cell transplantation in children was quantitatively tracked in the study by means of TCR repertoire profiling.

In regard to this clonotype: The antigen this receptor binds is unknown. No base-level quality is on record; no much larger clone is a single base apart.

To prepare the library, PCR was applied. Sequencer: Illumina HiSeq 2500. Molecular barcoding was employed in the preparation of TCR libraries, with unique molecular identifiers being used to normalize TCRbeta repertoire quantification. TCRdb trimmed the raw reads at Q25, called clones with MiXCR and kept productive beta chains. Every distinct CDR3 protein forms one entry, paired with its most common genes and DNA. The sample records 500,000 or so distinct CDR3 sequences, approximately 32% of which are singletons. The top ten hold 2% to 3% of the sample. Specimen: PBMCs from the stem cell graft donor, collected from the stem cell graft. The sequence was collected from a human donor who donated a stem cell graft to a child with aplastic anemia.

The DNA sequence reads TGCAGTGCTAGAGGACAGCTCACGGCAGGTGGCTACACCTTC. Its translation reads: CSARGQLTAGGYTF. The receptor chain draws on TRBV20-1 and TRBJ1-2; TRBD1 is a weak D gene call, 5 bases matching. V and J lose 1 base and 7 bases, and a span of 16 bases separates them. CDR1 and CDR2 (DFQATT, SNEGSKA) derive from the germline V gene (reference sequence). Including cysteine and phenylalanine, the CDR3 has 14 amino acids. Only the CDR3 region is kept as DNA, spanning 42 bases read in frame from base 1.